The 21 T cell receptor beta chains given below trace back to one sample, sequenced in a study of blood T cell repertoires in COVID-19. Data came from immunoSEQ multiplex PCR; TCRdb stores just in-frame clones and leaves some out. The sample consists of over 200,000 clones, 80% to 90% of them appearing once. Sequencing was performed on peripheral blood. These TCRs come from an elderly woman with active or convalescent COVID-19.

This clone was picked up one time. The chain couples TRBV10-3 to TRBJ1-2; 9 positions match TRBD1. Germline trimming cut 2 bases from V and 8 bases from J; bases unmatched to any gene: 12. The CDR3 has 16 amino acids. CDR1 ENHRY and CDR2 SYGVKD come from the germline V gene. Written as DNA, the CDR3 is TGTGCCATCAGTGAGCCCTTCTCTACAGGGGGCGAAGGCTACACCTTC. Its translation is CAISEPFSTGGEGYTF.

There are a few counts of this clone. The chain carries TRBV6-4 and TRBJ1-6, with D maybe TRBD1 (5 bases). Per germline, CDR1 MRHNA and CDR2 SNTAGT. V shed 2 bases and J shed 11 bases, with 10 bases lying between them. The CDR3 loop spans 13 amino acids. CDR3 amino acids: CASSDGGSTPLHF. As DNA, the CDR3 is TGTGCCAGCAGTGACGGGGGGTCAACACCCCTCCACTTT.

This clone turned up a few times. This chain joins TRBV4-3 and TRBJ2-7, with 8 bases lining up with TRBD1. CDR1 LGHNA and CDR2 YSLEER come from the germline V gene. J was trimmed by 5 bases and V by 1 base; bases with no gene match: 7. This CDR3 is 15 amino acids long. The CDR3 nucleotides read TGCGCCAGCAGCCAAGTGAGGACAGGGAGGAACGAGCAGTACTTC. It specifies CASSQVRTGRNEQYF.

The rearrangement joins TRBV30 to TRBJ1-1; D is possibly TRBD1 (5 bases). The germline V gene encodes CDR1 GTSNPN and CDR2 SVGIG (reference sequence). V dropped 0 bases and J dropped 0 bases, with 8 bases sitting between them. CDR3 length: 14 residues. The CDR3 sequence: CAWSVGGVNTEAFF. In DNA form, the CDR3 reads TGTGCCTGGAGTGTCGGGGGGGTGAACACTGAAGCTTTCTTT.

This chain links TRBV5-1 with TRBJ2-7; TRBD1 is a possible D gene (6 bases). The CDR3 runs 14 residues. V gave up 0 bases and J gave up 5 bases, with 12 bases separating them. Per the germline V gene, CDR1 is SGHRS and CDR2 is YFSETQ. CDR3 in amino acids: CASSLGGPGDEQYF. The CDR3 coding sequence is TGCGCCAGCAGCTTGGGGGGGCCGGGTGACGAGCAGTACTTC.

V and J are TRBV6-2 or TRBV6-3 and TRBJ2-3; 12 positions agree with TRBD2. V lost 4 bases and J lost 3; bases outside the gene matches: 2. Germline V gene data show CDR1 as MNHEY and CDR2 as SVGEGT. The CDR3 is made up of 15 amino acids. The CDR3 sequence: CASSSTSGSTDTQYF. The CDR3 bases are TGTGCCAGCAGTTCGACTAGCGGGAGTACAGATACGCAGTATTTT.

The chain links TRBV18 to TRBJ1-2; 7 nucleotides align to TRBD1. Germline trimming cut 5 bases from V and 4 bases from J; bases unmatched to any gene: 4. This CDR3 has 13 residues. Germline lookup yields CDR1 KGHSH and CDR2 LQKENI. This CDR3 is CASSTGQLYGYTF. The CDR3 DNA reads TGTGCCAGCTCAACGGGACAGCTCTATGGCTACACCTTC.

CDR3 loop: CASSEALNQPQHF. As DNA, the CDR3 is TGTGCCAGCAGTGAAGCCCTCAATCAGCCCCAGCATTTT. The J gene is TRBJ1-5, the V gene TRBV2; the D is unclear. CDR1 and CDR2 (germline): SNHLY, FYNNEI. With 0 bases removed from V and 3 bases from J, the gap between germline ends came to 3 bases. The CDR3 is 13 residues long.

The chain links TRBV30 to TRBJ2-7; 9 bases line up with TRBD1. V lost 5 bases, J lost 3 bases, and 8 bases stayed unmatched. Germline loops: CDR1 GTSNPN, CDR2 SVGIG (reference sequence). The CDR3 extends over 14 amino acids. CDR3 residues: CAWGRGQGFYEQYF. CDR3 coding DNA: TGTGCCTGGGGTCGGGGACAGGGCTTCTACGAGCAGTACTTC. Complete variable domain (other parts from reference TRBV30 and TRBJ2-7): SQTIHQWPATLVQPVGSPLSLECTVEGTSNPNLYWYRQAAGRGLQLLFYSVGIGQISSEVPQNLSASRPQDRQFILSSKKLLLSDSGFYLCAWGRGQGFYEQYFGPGTRLTVT.

The J gene is TRBJ2-1, the V gene TRBV7-2; TRBD2 matches at 7 bases. J lost 2 bases, V lost 2 bases, and 6 bases had no gene match. Germline loops: CDR1 SGHTA, CDR2 FQGNSA. The CDR3 loop spans 16 amino acids. The DNA for the CDR3 is TGTGCCAGCAGCTTAAGGGAAGCGGGGCCCTACAATGAGCAGTTCTTC. Translated: CASSLREAGPYNEQFF.

The V call is TRBV2, the J call TRBJ2-5, with TRBD2 matching over 7 bases. V shed 3 bases and J 5 bases; nucleotides not matched to a gene: 6. Per germline, CDR1 SNHLY and CDR2 FYNNEI. The CDR3 loop spans 14 amino acids. The CDR3 coding sequence is TGTGCCAGCAGTGAGCGACTAGCTCTGGAGACCCAGTACTTC. It codes for CASSERLALETQYF.

This clone came up once. CDR3 nucleotide sequence: TGTGCCAGTAGTATAGGGCCGGCAGGGGGCTATAGCAATCAGCCCCAGCATTTT. Translation: CASSIGPAGGYSNQPQHF. This chain joins TRBV19 and TRBJ1-5; the match to TRBD1 covers 8 bases. The V gene end was trimmed by 1 base and the J gene end by 0 bases; junction bases not matched to a gene: 8. The V gene's germline CDR1 is LNHDA and CDR2 SQIVND (reference sequence). The CDR3 runs to 18 residues. Full variable domain (outside the CDR3, taken from reference TRBV19 and TRBJ1-5): DGGITQSPKYLFRKEGQNVTLSCEQNLNHDAMYWYRQDPGQGLRLIYYSQIVNDFQKGDIAEGYSVSREKKESFPLTVTSAQKNPTAFYLCASSIGPAGGYSNQPQHFGDGTRLSIL.

The rearrangement joins TRBV6-5 to TRBJ1-6; D remains ambiguous. Germline values: CDR1 MNHEY, CDR2 SVGAGI. The CDR3 has 16 amino acids. V gave up 0 bases and J gave up 7 bases, with 13 bases separating them. The CDR3 nucleotides read TGTGCCAGCAGTTACTCCCCCCCTAGCTGGAATTCACCCCTCCACTTT. Residues: CASSYSPPSWNSPLHF.

The chain combines TRBV5-1 with TRBJ2-5, with D possibly being TRBD1 (5 bases). The CDR3 sequence is 15 residues long. Between the trimmed V and J ends, which lost 0 bases and 4 bases, there was a span of 13 bases. Germline assignment: CDR1 SGHRS and CDR2 YFSETQ. The CDR3, as DNA: TGCGCCAGCAGCTTGGGTCAGGGTTCATCAGAGACCCAGTACTTC. It specifies CASSLGQGSSETQYF.

The chain uses TRBV5-6 and TRBJ2-1; 8 bases match TRBD1. In germline, CDR1 is SGHDT, CDR2 YYEEEE. The CDR3 is made up of 16 amino acids. Trimming removed 0 bases from V and 4 bases from J; junction bases left unmatched: 6. Written as DNA, the CDR3 is TGTGCCAGCAGCTTGGGTGGACAGGGCGGGTACAATGAGCAGTTCTTC. Residues: CASSLGGQGGYNEQFF.

This clone was counted once. This chain links TRBV7-2 with TRBJ2-1, with 8 bases identical to TRBD2. CDR1 SGHTA and CDR2 FQGNSA come from the germline V gene. J was trimmed by 0 bases and V by 5 bases; bases with no gene match: 12. The CDR3 runs to 18 residues. The CDR3 DNA reads TGTGCCAGCAGCCCGGGGGTAGCGGGAACAAGCTCCTACAATGAGCAGTTCTTC. Amino acid sequence: CASSPGVAGTSSYNEQFF. Filled out from reference TRBV7-2 and TRBJ2-1, the complete variable domain reads GAGVSQSPSNKVTEKGKDVELRCDPISGHTALYWYRQSLGQGLEFLIYFQGNSAPDKSGLPSDRFSAERTGGSVSTLTIQRTQQEDSAVYLCASSPGVAGTSSYNEQFFGPGTRLTVL.

V usage is TRBV5-5 and J usage is TRBJ1-1; D call uncertain. Between the trimmed V and J ends, which lost 4 bases and 11 bases, there was a span of 18 bases. This CDR3 is built from 13 residues. Germline-derived CDR1 and CDR2 are SGHKS and YYEKEE (reference sequence). The CDR3 DNA reads as TGTGCCAGCAGCCCATTGGAGGGTCTTGTGGCTTTCTTT. It translates to CASSPLEGLVAFF. The complete variable domain, with remaining parts taken from reference TRBV5-5 and TRBJ1-1, reads DAGVTQSPTHLIKTRGQQVTLRCSPISGHKSVSWYQQVLGQGPQFIFQYYEKEERGRGNFPDRFSARQFPNYSSELNVNALLLGDSALYLCASSPLEGLVAFFGQGTRLTVV.

This chain uses TRBV5-1 with TRBJ2-7; 9 positions match TRBD2. The CDR3 spans 14 residues. J was trimmed by 4 bases and V by 3 bases; bases with no gene match: 5. Germline V CDR1 and CDR2: SGHRS, YFSETQ. The CDR3 region has the DNA TGCGCCAGCAGCTCCAGCGGGGGGTTTTACGAGCAGTACTTC. Translated, it gives CASSSSGGFYEQYF.

The V call is TRBV30, the J call TRBJ1-5; a possible D gene is TRBD1 (5 bases). CDR1 GTSNPN and CDR2 SVGIG come from the germline V gene (reference sequence). V lost 1 base, J lost 4 bases, and 8 bases lay in between. This CDR3 contains 13 residues. The CDR3 DNA follows: TGTGCCTGGAGTGCGGGGGGGAATCAGCCCCAGCATTTT. It is translated as CAWSAGGNQPQHF.

The V call is TRBV19, the J call TRBJ1-5, with D maybe TRBD1 (6 bases). V lost 8 bases and J lost 2, with 16 bases in between. There are 15 residues in the CDR3. Germline V lookup: CDR1 LNHDA, CDR2 SQIVND (reference sequence). This CDR3 reads CASVDRPMGNQPQHF. Here the CDR3 DNA reads TGTGCCAGTGTTGACAGGCCCATGGGCAATCAGCCCCAGCATTTT.

The V gene is TRBV15, the J gene TRBJ1-4; 7 nucleotides align to TRBD1. V trimming: 2 bases; J trimming: 8 bases; junction bases outside the gene matches: 8. Per germline, CDR1 LNHNV and CDR2 YYDKDF (reference sequence). This CDR3 spans 15 amino acids. The CDR3, as DNA: TGTGCCACCAGCAGACAGATCCCCAGGGGGGAAAAACTGTTTTTT. This gives the protein CATSRQIPRGEKLFF.